These 12 T cell receptor beta chains came from one sample sequenced in a study of blood T cell repertoires in COVID-19. Profiled with immunoSEQ multiplex PCR; TCRdb holds only in-frame clones, not every one. The sample lists about 150,000 clones; 84% were seen once. Specimen: peripheral blood. The receptors stem from a human donor in a cohort sampled during active COVID-19.

The CDR3 region has the DNA TGTGCCAGCAGCTTGAAAACCGGGGGAGGGGGTGAAAAACTGTTTTTT. Translation gives CASSLKTGGGGEKLFF. The chain combines TRBV5-4 with TRBJ1-4, with D maybe TRBD1 (6 bases). V was pared by 1 base and J by 7 bases, with 17 bases between. Germline V gene data show CDR1 as SGHNT and CDR2 as YYREEE (reference sequence). The CDR3 is 16 amino acids.

The chain carries TRBV5-1 and TRBJ2-3, with D tentatively TRBD1 (6 bases). V lost 0 bases, J lost 5 bases, and 10 bases lay in between. Germline lookup yields CDR1 SGHRS and CDR2 YFSETQ. The CDR3 totals 14 residues. CDR3 DNA: TGCGCCAGCAGCTTGGGGGGGCCCGGAGATACGCAGTATTTT. This sequence encodes CASSLGGPGDTQYF. Looking up the rest from reference TRBV5-1 and TRBJ2-3 gives the full variable domain: KAGVTQTPRYLIKTRGQQVTLSCSPISGHRSVSWYQQTPGQGLQFLFEYFSETQRNKGNFPGRFSGRQFSNSRSEMNVSTLELGDSALYLCASSLGGPGDTQYFGPGTRLTVL.

The chain employs TRBV19 and TRBJ1-5; tentatively, D is TRBD1 (5 bases). CDR1 and CDR2 from the germline V gene are LNHDA and SQIVND (reference sequence). The CDR3 is 15 residues long. Deletions cut 3 bases from V and 3 bases from J, with 12 bases between. This CDR3 reads CASSITRGVNQPQHF. The CDR3 DNA sequence: TGTGCCAGTAGTATTACAAGGGGCGTCAATCAGCCCCAGCATTTT.

The rearrangement links TRBV9 to TRBJ2-2, with D possibly TRBD2 on 7 matching bases. V gave up 0 bases and J gave up 0 bases, with 18 bases separating them. The CDR3 has 19 amino acids. The germline V gene encodes CDR1 SGDLS and CDR2 YYNGEE. The CDR3 coding sequence is TGTGCCAGCAGCGTAGCCCCTGGGGGGGCGGGGCCGAACACCGGGGAGCTGTTTTTT. Protein sequence: CASSVAPGGAGPNTGELFF.

The CDR3 loop reads CASSSDRNYGYTF. The DNA of the CDR3 is TGTGCCAGCAGCTCTGACAGAAACTATGGCTACACCTTC. V and J are TRBV2 and TRBJ1-2; D might be TRBD1 (5 bases). Germline CDR1 reads SNHLY; CDR2 reads FYNNEI. V was shortened by 6 bases and J by 2 bases, with 10 bases between the two germline ends. The CDR3 has 13 amino acids.

The chain joins TRBV5-4 to TRBJ2-3; 11 bases are shared with TRBD1. J lost 1 base, V lost 4 bases, and 5 bases had no gene match. Germline V gene data show CDR1 as SGHNT and CDR2 as YYREEE (reference sequence). The CDR3 covers 16 residues. CDR3 nucleotide sequence: TGTGCCAGCAGCGGACAGGGGGCAGGAGGCACAGATACGCAGTATTTT. Residues: CASSGQGAGGTDTQYF.

The gene calls are TRBV9 and TRBJ1-3; D may be TRBD1 (5 bases). The ends were cut back, 0 bases at V and 2 bases at J, with 6 bases in the middle. Germline V gene lookup returns CDR1 SGDLS and CDR2 YYNGEE. The CDR3 contains 14 residues. DNA of the CDR3: TGTGCCAGCAGCGTAGGGGGGGCTGGAAACACCATATATTTT. The encoded protein is CASSVGGAGNTIYF.

This clone occurred a few times. This chain uses TRBV7-9 with TRBJ1-2; the D gene is possibly TRBD1 (5 bases). Germline CDR1 and CDR2: SEHNR and FQNEAQ (reference sequence). The CDR3 length is 13 residues. Trimming stripped 3 bases from V and 2 bases from J, with 7 bases between. CDR3 bases: TGTGCCAGCAGCTTCGGGGGAAACTATGGCTACACCTTC. Translated, it gives CASSFGGNYGYTF.

The rearrangement joins TRBV10-3 to TRBJ1-3, with 8 bases that match TRBD1. Trimming removed 7 bases from V and 0 bases from J; junction bases left unmatched: 5. Germline V gene data show CDR1 as ENHRY and CDR2 as SYGVKD. The CDR3 length is 15 residues. The CDR3 coding sequence is TGTGCCATCACCCCGGGACAGGTCTCTGGAAACACCATATATTTT. It is translated as CAITPGQVSGNTIYF.

The chain is built from TRBV5-1 and TRBJ2-2; D gene uncertain. CDR1 and CDR2 (germline): SGHRS, YFSETQ. The V end lost 2 bases, the J end lost 6 bases, and 5 bases lay between the germline ends. The CDR3 contains 12 residues. The CDR3 loop reads CASSLHAGELFF. In DNA, the CDR3 is TGCGCCAGCAGCTTACATGCCGGGGAGCTGTTTTTT.

This clone was detected a few times. V is TRBV27 and J is TRBJ2-1; 7 positions match TRBD2. Germline CDR1 is MNHEY and CDR2 is SMNVEV (reference sequence). There are 14 residues in the CDR3. The ends lost 5 bases at V and 2 bases at J; junction bases unmatched: 3. The CDR3 DNA reads as TGTGCCAGCAGTCCGGGGGGAACCTACAATGAGCAGTTCTTC. This encodes CASSPGGTYNEQFF.

V gene TRBV29-1 combines with J gene TRBJ1-1, with no clear D. The V and J ends lost 8 bases and 0 bases respectively, with 7 bases between them. Germline assignment: CDR1 SQVTM and CDR2 ANQGSEA. The CDR3 is 11 amino acids. The CDR3 region is CSYTVNTEAFF. CDR3 nucleotides: TGCAGCTATACAGTGAACACTGAAGCTTTCTTT.